This T cell receptor beta chain was identified in a study of T cells in Graves' hyperthyroidism and ophthalmopathy. The cohort's ophthalmopathy patients, a group with duration under 3 months, had a Clinical Activity Score of at least 3 and a NOSPECS grade of at least 4. Clinical symptoms, serum thyroxine and TRAb, thyroid ultrasound and orbital computed tomography together formed the diagnostic basis. Around 10 ml of fresh peripheral blood supplied the PBMCs. Using RNA transcripts as the source, TCR beta CDR3 regions were amplified. When the TCR CDR3 underwent first-round RT-PCR, the HTBI primer set was used. MiXCR, applied by TCRdb to the multiplex PCR reads, yields one record per CDR3 protein. This sample has 550,000 to 600,000 distinct CDR3 sequences; 14% occur once, and the top ten carry roughly 7%. The CDR3 loop spans 16 amino acids. The V end was cut by 0 bases, the J end by 0 bases, with 9 bases between.

V gene TRBV12-3 or TRBV12-4 combines with J gene TRBJ2-1; D ambiguous. The TCR originated in a young woman with Graves' ophthalmopathy. Source material: blood. Written as DNA, the CDR3 is TGTGCCAGCAGTTTAGCTAGCACGAGCTCCTACAATGAGCAGTTCTTC. Translation gives CASSLASTSSYNEQFF.